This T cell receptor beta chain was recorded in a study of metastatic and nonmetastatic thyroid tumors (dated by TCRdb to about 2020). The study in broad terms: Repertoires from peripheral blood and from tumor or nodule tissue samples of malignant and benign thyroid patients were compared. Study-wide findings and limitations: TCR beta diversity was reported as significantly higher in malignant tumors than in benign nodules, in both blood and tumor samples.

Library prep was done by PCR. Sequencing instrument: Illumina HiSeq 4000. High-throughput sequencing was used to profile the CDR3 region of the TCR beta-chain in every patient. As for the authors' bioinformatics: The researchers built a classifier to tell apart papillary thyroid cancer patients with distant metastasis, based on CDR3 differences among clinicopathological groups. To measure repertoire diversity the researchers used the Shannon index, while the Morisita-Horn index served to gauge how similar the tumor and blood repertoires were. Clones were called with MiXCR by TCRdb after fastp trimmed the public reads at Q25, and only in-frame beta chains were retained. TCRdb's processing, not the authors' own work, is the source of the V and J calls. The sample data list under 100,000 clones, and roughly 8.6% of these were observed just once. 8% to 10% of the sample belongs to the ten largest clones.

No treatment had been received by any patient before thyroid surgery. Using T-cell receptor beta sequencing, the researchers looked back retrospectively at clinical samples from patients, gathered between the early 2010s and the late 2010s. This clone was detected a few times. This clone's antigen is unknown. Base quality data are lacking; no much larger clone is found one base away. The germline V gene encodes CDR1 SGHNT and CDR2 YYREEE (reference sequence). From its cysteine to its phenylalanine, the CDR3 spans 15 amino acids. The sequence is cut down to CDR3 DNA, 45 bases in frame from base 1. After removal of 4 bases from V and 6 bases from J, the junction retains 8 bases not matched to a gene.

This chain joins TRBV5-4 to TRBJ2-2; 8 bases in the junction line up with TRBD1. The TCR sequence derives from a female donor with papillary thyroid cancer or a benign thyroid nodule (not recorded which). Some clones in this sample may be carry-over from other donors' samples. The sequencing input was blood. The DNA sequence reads TGTGCCAGCAGCCTCCCGGACAGGGAGGCCGGGGAGCTGTTTTTT. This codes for CASSLPDREAGELFF.